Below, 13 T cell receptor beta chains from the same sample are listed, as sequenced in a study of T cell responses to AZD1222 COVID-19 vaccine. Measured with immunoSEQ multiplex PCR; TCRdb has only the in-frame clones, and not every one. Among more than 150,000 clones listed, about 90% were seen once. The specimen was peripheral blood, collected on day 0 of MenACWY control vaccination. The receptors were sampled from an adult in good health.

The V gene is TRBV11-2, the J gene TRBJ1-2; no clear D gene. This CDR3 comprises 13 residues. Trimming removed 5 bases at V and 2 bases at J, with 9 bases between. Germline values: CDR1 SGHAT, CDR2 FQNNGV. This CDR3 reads CASSPSQNYGYTF. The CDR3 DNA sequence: TGTGCCAGCAGCCCCTCGCAGAACTATGGCTACACCTTC.

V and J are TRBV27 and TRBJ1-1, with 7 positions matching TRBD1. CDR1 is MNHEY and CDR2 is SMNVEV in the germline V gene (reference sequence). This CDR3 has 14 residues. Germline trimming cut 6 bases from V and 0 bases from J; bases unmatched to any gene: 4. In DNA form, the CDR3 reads TGTGCCAGCAGATCGACAGGGATGAACACTGAAGCTTTCTTT. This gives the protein CASRSTGMNTEAFF.

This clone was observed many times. The CDR3 loop is CASDSQGALNSPLHF. In nucleotides, the CDR3 is TGTGCCAGTGATAGCCAGGGGGCATTAAATTCACCCCTCCACTTT. The V and J genes are TRBV2 and TRBJ1-6, with 8 nucleotides matching TRBD1. J gave up 7 bases and V 9 bases, and 11 bases lay outside the gene matches. This CDR3 region has 15 residues. CDR1 SNHLY and CDR2 FYNNEI come from the germline V gene.

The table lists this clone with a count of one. The CDR3 sequence: CASKGADYKETQYF. The CDR3, as DNA: TGTGCCAGTAAGGGAGCGGACTACAAAGAGACCCAGTACTTC. The rearrangement uses TRBV19 and TRBJ2-5, with D possibly being TRBD2 (6 bases). The CDR3 spans 14 residues. CDR1 and CDR2 (germline): LNHDA, SQIVND (reference sequence). V was trimmed by 7 bases and J by 3 bases, leaving 15 bases between them.

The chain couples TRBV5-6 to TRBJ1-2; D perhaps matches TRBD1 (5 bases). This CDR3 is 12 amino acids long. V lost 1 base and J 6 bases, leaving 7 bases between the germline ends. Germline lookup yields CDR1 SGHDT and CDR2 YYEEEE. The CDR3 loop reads CASSLNRNGYTF. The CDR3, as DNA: TGTGCCAGCAGCTTGAACAGGAATGGCTACACCTTC.

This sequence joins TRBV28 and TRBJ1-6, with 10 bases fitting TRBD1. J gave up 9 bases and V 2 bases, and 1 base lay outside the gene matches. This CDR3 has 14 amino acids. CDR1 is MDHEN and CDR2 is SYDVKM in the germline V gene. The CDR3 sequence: CASSLDRGPSPLHF. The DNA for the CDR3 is TGTGCCAGCAGTTTAGACAGGGGGCCTTCACCCCTCCACTTT.

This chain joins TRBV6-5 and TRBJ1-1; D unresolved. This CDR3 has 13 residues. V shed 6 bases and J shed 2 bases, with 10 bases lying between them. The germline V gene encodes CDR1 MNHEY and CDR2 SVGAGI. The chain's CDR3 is CASRPAHNTEAFF. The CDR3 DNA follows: TGTGCCAGCAGGCCCGCGCACAACACTGAAGCTTTCTTT.

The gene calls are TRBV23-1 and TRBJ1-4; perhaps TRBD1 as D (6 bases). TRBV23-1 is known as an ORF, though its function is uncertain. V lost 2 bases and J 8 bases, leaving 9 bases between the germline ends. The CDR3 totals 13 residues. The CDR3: CASSQAGGEKLFF. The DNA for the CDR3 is TGCGCCAGCAGTCAAGCGGGGGGCGAAAAACTGTTTTTT.

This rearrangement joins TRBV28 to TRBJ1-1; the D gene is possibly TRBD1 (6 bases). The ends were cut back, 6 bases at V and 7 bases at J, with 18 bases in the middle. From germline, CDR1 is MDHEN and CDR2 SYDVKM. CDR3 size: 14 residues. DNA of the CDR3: TGTGCCAGCAGCAAGGGCTCGAAAGGGGGTGAAGCTTTCTTT. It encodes CASSKGSKGGEAFF.

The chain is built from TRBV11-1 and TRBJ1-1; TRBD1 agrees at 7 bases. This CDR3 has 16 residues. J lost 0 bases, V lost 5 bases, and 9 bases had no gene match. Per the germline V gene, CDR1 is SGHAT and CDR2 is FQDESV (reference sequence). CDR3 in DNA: TGTGCCAGCAGCGATTCCGGGACAGACATGAACACTGAAGCTTTCTTT. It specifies CASSDSGTDMNTEAFF.

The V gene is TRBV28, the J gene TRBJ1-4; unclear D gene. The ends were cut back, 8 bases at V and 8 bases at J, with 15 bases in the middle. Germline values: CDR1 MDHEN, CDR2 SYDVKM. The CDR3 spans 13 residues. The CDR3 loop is CASVRSPGEKLFF. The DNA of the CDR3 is TGTGCCAGCGTAAGGAGCCCCGGGGAAAAACTGTTTTTT.

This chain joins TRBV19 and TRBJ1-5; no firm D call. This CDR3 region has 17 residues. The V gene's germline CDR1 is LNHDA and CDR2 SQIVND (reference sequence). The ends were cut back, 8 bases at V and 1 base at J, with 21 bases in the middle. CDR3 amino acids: CASQPNLLRRSNQPQHF. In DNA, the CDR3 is TGTGCCAGTCAACCGAACCTCTTAAGACGGAGCAATCAGCCCCAGCATTTT.

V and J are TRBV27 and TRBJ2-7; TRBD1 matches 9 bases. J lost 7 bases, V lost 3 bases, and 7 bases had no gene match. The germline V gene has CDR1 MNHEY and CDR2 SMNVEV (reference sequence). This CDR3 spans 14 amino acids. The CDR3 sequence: CASSLRTGAFEQYF. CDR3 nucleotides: TGTGCCAGCAGTTTGCGGACAGGGGCTTTTGAGCAGTACTTC.